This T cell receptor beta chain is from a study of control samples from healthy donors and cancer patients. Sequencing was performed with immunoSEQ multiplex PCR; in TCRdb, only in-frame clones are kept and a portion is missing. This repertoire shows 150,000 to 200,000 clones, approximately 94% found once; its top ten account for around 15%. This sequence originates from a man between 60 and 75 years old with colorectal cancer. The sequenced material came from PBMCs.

The CDR3 loop reads CASSLWGPTSYEQYF. The CDR3 coding sequence is TGTGCCAGCAGCTTGTGGGGTCCCACGTCCTACGAGCAGTACTTC. The chain joins TRBV5-4 to TRBJ2-7; D is ambiguous. The V and J ends lost 1 base and 1 base respectively, with 12 bases between them. Germline CDR1 reads SGHNT; CDR2 reads YYREEE (reference sequence). The CDR3 has 15 amino acids.